This T cell receptor (beta chain) was identified in a study of control samples from healthy donors and cancer patients. This clone came up once. Produced via immunoSEQ multiplex PCR; TCRdb's table is partial and in-frame only. The repertoire holds 65,000 to 80,000 clones, with 85% to 90% as singletons. The CDR3 sequence is 13 residues long. V lost 6 bases and J lost 1; bases outside the gene matches: 6. Germline assignment: CDR1 SQVTM and CDR2 ANQGSEA. The V call is TRBV29-1, the J call TRBJ2-7; 7 bases match TRBD1. The clonotype comes from a woman aged 60 to 75 with head and neck cancer. Sequencing was carried out using PBMCs. CDR3 coding DNA: TGCAGCGTAACCTCGACAGGGTCCTACGAGCAGTACTTC. As protein: CSVTSTGSYEQYF.